A selection of T cell receptor beta chains follows, all from one sample in a study of blood T cell repertoires in COVID-19. Produced via immunoSEQ multiplex PCR; TCRdb's table is partial and in-frame only. The sample includes about 94,000 clones, 74% of them seen just once. Sequenced material: peripheral blood. These receptors were collected from a man in his 70s with COVID-19, enrolled during active disease. Both conserved end residues are trimmed from each CDR3.

j_gene,v_gene,CDR3aa
TRBJ1-1,TRBV28,ASSVGQGITEAF
TRBJ2-1,TRBV29-1,SVEGWGASYNEQF
TRBJ1-2,TRBV28,ASSTLMTAPSGYT
TRBJ2-7,TRBV7-6,ASSLAFEGGPGEQY
TRBJ1-2,TRBV6-4,ASSLTGTGTSYGYT
TRBJ2-7,TRBV25-1,ASSDLTGSYEQY
TRBJ1-4,TRBV5-1,ASSLGELNEKLF
TRBJ2-1,TRBV11-2,ASSLLLLQGDNEQF
TRBJ2-1,TRBV5-4,ASSLRGLGLNEQF
TRBJ2-5,TRBV3-1/TRBV3-2,ASSQGLAGVGAQY
TRBJ2-1,TRBV13,ASSSLKNLNEQF
TRBJ2-7,TRBV14,ASSPGGNEQY
TRBJ2-1,TRBV6-2/TRBV6-3,ASSYIGRGYEQF
TRBJ2-7,TRBV6-2/TRBV6-3,ASSYRPGLAYEQY
TRBJ2-1,TRBV4-3,ASSPSGSSYNEQF
TRBJ2-7,TRBV4-1,ASSFDGTTFYEQY
TRBJ1-6,TRBV9,ASSPRWTDNSPLH
TRBJ2-7,TRBV4-2,ASSQGGGTYEQY
TRBJ2-1,TRBV11-3,ASSLVGGLHNEQF
TRBJ1-1,TRBV6-2/TRBV6-3,ASSYFLPGGTLYTEAF
TRBJ1-2,TRBV19,ASKIGTGTRGYGYT
TRBJ2-3,TRBV14,ASSQRLAGMSTDTQY
TRBJ1-1,TRBV5-1,ASSLGGGLNTEAF
TRBJ2-3,TRBV5-4,ASSSGLPPTDTQY
TRBJ1-3,TRBV28,ASNSGLSGNTIY
TRBJ1-1,TRBV30,ARDLGHNLTYQDEAF
TRBJ1-1,TRBV15,ATSTDRVPTEAF